These T cell receptor beta chains were read from a single sample in a study of cytomegalovirus exposure and HLA in healthy donors. Profiled with immunoSEQ multiplex PCR; TCRdb holds only in-frame clones, not every one. The sample carries nearly 110,000 clones, 55% to 85% recorded once. Sequencing used PBMCs. These receptors were obtained from a man in his thirties or forties in good health and CMV-seronegative. Both conserved end residues are part of each CDR3.

v_gene	j_gene	len	CDR3aa
TRBV2	TRBJ1-2	14	CASSGQGGGYGYTF
TRBV6-1	TRBJ1-1	15	CASKRTGGSRTEAFF
TRBV5-1	TRBJ1-6	14	CASSRDRTPSPLHF
TRBV7-8	TRBJ2-7	17	CASSLDGRAGGYYEQYF
TRBV29-1	TRBJ2-7	12	CSGGEGGYEQYF
TRBV5-1	TRBJ2-2	16	CASSLGVSGSTGELFF
TRBV7-6	TRBJ2-5	16	CASSLGYSGTLETQYF
TRBV12-5	TRBJ1-6	19	CASGRAESDRDIYNSPLHF
TRBV9	TRBJ2-1	16	CASSVSKAGAYNEQFF
TRBV5-4	TRBJ2-7	14	CASSWDRGLDEQYF
TRBV7-6	TRBJ2-5	14	CASSLARRAETQYF
TRBV2	TRBJ2-4	12	CASTQDENIQYF
TRBV7-2	TRBJ2-7	15	CASSLDGPGQREQYF
TRBV18	TRBJ2-1	16	CASSPSDLISYNEQFF
TRBV15	TRBJ1-4	15	CATSRFTGGNEKLFF
TRBV6-5	TRBJ2-2	13	CASSLLNTGELFF
TRBV5-6	TRBJ2-7	19	CASSFSTSGSERWVYEQYF
TRBV5-1	.	16	CASSLIRFRGIHEQYF
TRBV6-4	TRBJ2-7	15	CASSDLTGLSYEQYF
TRBV9	TRBJ2-1	13	CASSVGQRGGKFF
TRBV7-9	TRBJ1-1	14	CASSLVWAGPEAFF
TRBV29-1	TRBJ2-3	15	CSVVDSYYSTDTQYF
TRBV2	TRBJ2-1	11	CASKRYNEQFF
TRBV28	TRBJ1-1	16	CASSLKAGGLDTEAFF
TRBV10-3	TRBJ1-1	16	CAISESKNPLRSETFF
TRBV30	TRBJ2-7	14	CAWSAGQTSYEQYF
TRBV7-9	TRBJ2-1	14	CASSYRNERNEQFF
TRBV6-1	TRBJ2-5	14	CASSLAGGLGTQYF
TRBV11-3	TRBJ1-1	13	CASSLQGSSEAFF
TRBV27	TRBJ1-4	15	CASSFGGATNEKLFF
TRBV6-5	TRBJ1-6	16	CASSYSTRLNNSPLHF
TRBV27	.	13	CASSLQQGYEQYF
TRBV6-4	TRBJ1-1	14	CASSAATGNTEAFF
TRBV9	TRBJ2-1	14	CASSVRTGTDEQFF
TRBV11-2	TRBJ2-7	15	CASSSTGTGIYEQYF
TRBV5-4	TRBJ2-1	15	CASSSSGNRYNEQFF
TRBV5-1	TRBJ2-2	18	CASSLLPSGPANTGELFF
TRBV5-1	TRBJ2-7	16	CASSLLAGGPSYEQYF
TRBV6-6	TRBJ1-3	16	CASSYSGQSSGNTIYF
TRBV28	TRBJ1-3	17	CASRTRQGLSESYTIYF
TRBV6-5	TRBJ2-1	16	CASSYSVTTIYNEQFF
TRBV19	TRBJ1-5	16	CASSGQGAVSNQPQHF
TRBV4-2	TRBJ1-5	15	CASSPITGVNQPQHF
TRBV28	TRBJ2-7	15	CASSPSGQGKDEQYF
TRBV28	.	17	CASSLRRGARRSNEQYF
TRBV7-9	TRBJ2-1	16	CASSITGLAVYNEQFF
TRBV5-1	TRBJ2-3	17	CASSSLLGVGARDTQYF
TRBV7-6	TRBJ2-1	16	CASSPGGVAGYNEQFF
TRBV19	TRBJ1-2	14	CASSPGQGVYGYTF
TRBV2	TRBJ2-7	11	CASSTSYEQYF
TRBV4-1	TRBJ1-2	15	CASSQNPQGALGYTF
TRBV7-3	TRBJ2-7	15	CASSQRLAGISEQYF
TRBV12-5	TRBJ2-1	14	CASATGGLDNEQFF
TRBV29-1	TRBJ2-3	16	CSVELWEGLAPDTQYF